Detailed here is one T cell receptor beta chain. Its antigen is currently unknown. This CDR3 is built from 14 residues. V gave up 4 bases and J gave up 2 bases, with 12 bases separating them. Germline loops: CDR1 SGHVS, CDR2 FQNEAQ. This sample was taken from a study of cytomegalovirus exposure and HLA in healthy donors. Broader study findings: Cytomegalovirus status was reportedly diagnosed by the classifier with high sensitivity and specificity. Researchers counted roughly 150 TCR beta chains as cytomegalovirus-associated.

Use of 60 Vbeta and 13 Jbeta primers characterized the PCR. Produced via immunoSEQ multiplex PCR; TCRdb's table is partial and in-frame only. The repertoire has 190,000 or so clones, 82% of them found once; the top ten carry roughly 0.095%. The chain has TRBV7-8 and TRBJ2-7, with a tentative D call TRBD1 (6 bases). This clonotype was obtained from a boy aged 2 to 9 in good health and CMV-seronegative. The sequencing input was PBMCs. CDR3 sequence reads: CASSSGHHPYEQYF. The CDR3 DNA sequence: TGTGCCAGCAGCTCGGGACACCACCCCTACGAGCAGTACTTC.